This entry lists 22 T cell receptor beta chains sequenced from one sample in a study of blood T cells in healthy people across ages. A sample-barcoded 5' primer and a J-beta primer mix were used in a second PCR of about 7 to 12 cycles. TCRdb recomputed calls from the 5' RACE reads with MiXCR, one row per CDR3 protein. The data hold 600,000 to 1,000,000 distinct CDR3 sequences, with 20% to 25% observed a single time. This same sample was also part of a study on T cells of mothers and their children.

The specimen was blood. The receptors stem from a boy between 10 and 17 years old in good health.

The CDR3 DNA reads TGCGCCAGCAGCTTCCGAGCGGGCTATGAGCAGTTCTTC. Its translation is CASSFRAGYEQFF. The chain has TRBV5-1 and TRBJ2-1, with a weak D call TRBD2 (6 bases). Germline loops: CDR1 SGHRS, CDR2 YFSETQ. The V gene lost 2 bases and the J gene lost 8 bases, with 11 bases spanning the gap. This CDR3 contains 13 residues.

The chain uses TRBV2 and TRBJ2-1; D call uncertain. CDR1 is SNHLY and CDR2 is FYNNEI in the germline V gene. This CDR3 has 13 amino acids. Deletions cut 8 bases from V and 0 bases from J, with 8 bases between. The CDR3 region is CASAGDSYNEQFF. CDR3 bases: TGTGCCAGCGCAGGAGACTCCTACAATGAGCAGTTCTTC.

This clonotype was seen a handful of times. The rearrangement uses TRBV2 and TRBJ2-7, with 12 nucleotides matching TRBD2. J lost 3 bases, V lost 8 bases, and 5 bases had no gene match. Germline CDR1 SNHLY, CDR2 FYNNEI. This CDR3 is 14 amino acids long. As DNA, the CDR3 is TGTGCCAGCCGGGGACTAGCGGGCTACTACGAGCAGTACTTC. It codes for CASRGLAGYYEQYF.

The gene calls are TRBV6-2 or TRBV6-3 and TRBJ2-3; D gene unclear. The CDR3 consists of 13 residues. Between the trimmed V and J ends, which lost 2 bases and 4 bases, there was a span of 7 bases. The germline V gene encodes CDR1 MNHEY and CDR2 SVGEGT. CDR3 DNA sequence: TGTGCCAGCAGTTACATCTTAGCAGATACGCAGTATTTT. It codes for CASSYILADTQYF.

This clonotype appeared a few times. The genes are TRBV20-1 and TRBJ2-1; D not certain. The ends were cut back, 5 bases at V and 6 bases at J, with 17 bases in the middle. The CDR3 is 14 residues long. Germline CDR1 reads DFQATT; CDR2 reads SNEGSKA (reference sequence). The CDR3 DNA reads TGCAGTGCTTTGGGCCCGGTAGGAGTCAATGAGCAGTTCTTC. It yields the protein CSALGPVGVNEQFF.

This clonotype was seen a handful of times. V is TRBV28 and J is TRBJ2-5; D ambiguous. TRBJ2-7 matches the DNA end more closely, so the J call is doubtful. The CDR3 contains 12 residues. CDR1 is MDHEN, CDR2 SYDVKM, per germline. CDR3 DNA sequence: TGTGCCAGCAATCGGCTTGGCTACGAGCAGTACTTC. This translates into CASNRLGYEQYF.

As to this clonotype: One end of the junction varies from germline; a read error may be responsible. DNA of the CDR3: TGTGCCAGCAGCCAAGCGGGAGGAGGTCCCACCGGGGAGCTGCTTTTT. It specifies CASSQAGGGPTGELLF. The chain is built from TRBV28 and TRBJ2-2, with 9 bases that match TRBD2. Germline V gives CDR1 MDHEN, CDR2 SYDVKM. The CDR3 sequence is 16 residues long.

The J gene is TRBJ1-4, the V gene TRBV5-6; possibly TRBD1 for D (6 bases). Germline CDR1 is SGHDT and CDR2 is YYEEEE. Trimming pared 0 bases from V and 5 bases from J, leaving 14 bases between. The length of the CDR3 is 16 residues. CDR3 amino acids: CASSLALTGRNEKLFF. The CDR3 DNA is TGTGCCAGCAGCTTGGCCCTAACAGGGAGGAATGAAAAACTGTTTTTT.

The chain links TRBV7-2 to TRBJ2-3, with D possibly TRBD2 on 7 matching bases. This CDR3 contains 16 residues. V gave up 1 base and J gave up 2 bases, with 13 bases separating them. Germline CDR1 SGHTA, CDR2 FQGNSA. CDR3 DNA: TGTGCCAGCAGCTTAGTGGGAGGGGGTGTCACAGATACGCAGTATTTT. Protein product: CASSLVGGGVTDTQYF.

The rearrangement uses TRBV24-1 and TRBJ2-5; 8 bases map to TRBD2. The J call may not be correct, given that the DNA end is closer to TRBJ2-1. CDR3 length: 14 residues. Germline loops: CDR1 KGHDR, CDR2 SFDVKD. CDR3 sequence: CATGGGRFRNEQFF. The CDR3 DNA reads as TGTGCCACAGGTGGCGGGAGGTTTCGGAATGAGCAGTTCTTC.

This clonotype was seen a few times. The rearrangement uses TRBV4-2 and TRBJ2-5; TRBD2 agrees at 7 bases. The end of the DNA is better explained by TRBJ2-7, so the J call may be wrong. CDR1 and CDR2 from the germline V gene are LGHNA and YNFKEQ. This CDR3 spans 15 amino acids. The CDR3 DNA follows: TGTGCCAGCAGCCAAGGGGAGGGGAGCTCCTACGAGCAGTACTTC. Protein product: CASSQGEGSSYEQYF.

The rearrangement links TRBV4-2 to TRBJ1-4; tentatively, D is TRBD1 (6 bases). The CDR3 totals 15 residues. Germline V gives CDR1 LGHNA, CDR2 YNFKEQ. V was trimmed by 0 bases and J by 6 bases, leaving 11 bases between them. The CDR3 DNA is TGTGCCAGCAGCCAAGAGCTGGGGGCGGATGAAAAACTGTTTTTT. Its translation is CASSQELGADEKLFF.

This clonotype was seen a handful of times. V gene TRBV7-9 combines with J gene TRBJ1-1, with 8 bases identical to TRBD1. The CDR3 is 16 residues long. V trimming: 4 bases; J trimming: 7 bases; junction bases outside the gene matches: 14. Germline lookup yields CDR1 SEHNR and CDR2 FQNEAQ (reference sequence). In DNA form, the CDR3 reads TGTGCCAGCAGCTCACAAATTAGGACAGGGATCGTTGAAGCTTTCTTT. Translation: CASSSQIRTGIVEAFF.

This chain connects TRBV28 to TRBJ1-2; possibly TRBD1 for D (5 bases). Germline CDR1 MDHEN, CDR2 SYDVKM. The V end lost 4 bases, the J end lost 13 bases, and 25 bases lay between the germline ends. This CDR3 has 15 amino acids. CDR3 in DNA: TGTGCCAGCAGTTCCTCCTGGACGACAACAAGGGGCGCCACCTTC. Encoded protein: CASSSSWTTTRGATF.

The rearrangement joins TRBV5-1 to TRBJ2-6, with 7 bases lining up with TRBD1. This CDR3 has 17 residues. The germline V gene has CDR1 SGHRS and CDR2 YFSETQ. Losses at the gene ends were 3 bases for V and 0 bases for J; bases not matched to a gene: 6. The chain's CDR3 is CASSWDRYSSGANVLTF. CDR3 coding DNA: TGCGCCAGCAGCTGGGACAGATATAGCTCTGGGGCCAACGTCCTGACTTTC.

This clonotype appeared a few times. The chain uses TRBV19 and TRBJ1-6, with D perhaps matching TRBD1 (6 bases). The CDR3 sequence is 12 residues long. Per germline, CDR1 LNHDA and CDR2 SQIVND (reference sequence). V was clipped by 7 bases and J by 9 bases, with 10 bases between them. The CDR3: CASNEGGSPLHF. The CDR3 coding sequence is TGTGCCAGTAACGAGGGGGGTTCACCCCTCCACTTT. Together with reference TRBV19 and TRBJ1-6, the CDR3 gives the full variable domain: DGGITQSPKYLFRKEGQNVTLSCEQNLNHDAMYWYRQDPGQGLRLIYYSQIVNDFQKGDIAEGYSVSREKKESFPLTVTSAQKNPTAFYLCASNEGGSPLHFGNGTRLTVT.

Only a few counts were recorded for this clonotype. This chain joins TRBV9 and TRBJ2-3; D is perhaps TRBD2 (5 bases). V lost 0 bases and J 0 bases, leaving 5 bases between the germline ends. CDR3 length: 14 amino acids. Germline CDR1 is SGDLS and CDR2 is YYNGEE. CDR3 in DNA: TGTGCCAGCAGCGTAGGGACTAGCACAGATACGCAGTATTTT. Its protein is CASSVGTSTDTQYF.

The rearrangement uses TRBV24-1 and TRBJ2-3, with TRBD2 matching over 8 bases. The junction had 9 bases not matched to a gene; V was cut back by 9 bases and J by 14 bases. Germline V gives CDR1 KGHDR, CDR2 SFDVKD. This CDR3 has 11 residues. CDR3 region: CATREAGELYF. In DNA form, the CDR3 reads TGTGCCACCCGCGAAGCGGGAGAATTGTATTTT.

This clonotype has just one count. V is TRBV5-1 and J is TRBJ2-5; weak D call: TRBD2 (6 bases). The tail of the sequence fits TRBJ2-1 better, so the J call may be wrong. The CDR3 loop spans 14 amino acids. Germline V lookup: CDR1 SGHRS, CDR2 YFSETQ. The CDR3 DNA reads TGCGCCAGCAGCTTGGACGGAGGGAGCACTGAGCAGTTCTTC. It translates to CASSLDGGSTEQFF.

The V call is TRBV29-1, the J call TRBJ2-1; D might be TRBD2 (5 bases). The CDR3 has 14 residues. CDR1 SQVTM and CDR2 ANQGSEA come from the germline V gene. V lost 7 bases to trimming and J lost 1 base, with 14 bases between them. This CDR3 reads CSALAPSSYNEQFF. The CDR3 DNA reads as TGCAGCGCCCTAGCCCCGTCTTCCTACAATGAGCAGTTCTTC.

J is TRBJ1-5 and V is TRBV15, with a tentative D call TRBD1 (5 bases). Germline-derived CDR1 and CDR2 are LNHNV and YYDKDF (reference sequence). The CDR3 has 15 residues. Trimming took off 6 bases at V and 4 bases at J, with 16 bases between the two ends. Here the CDR3 DNA reads TGTGCCACCAGTGAAGGAGGCAGGGAGAATCAGCCCCAGCATTTT. Residues: CATSEGGRENQPQHF.

This clonotype turned up a few times. This sequence joins TRBV4-3 and TRBJ1-2; no clear D gene. Germline CDR1 and CDR2: LGHNA and YSLEER. V lost 0 bases and J lost 4, with 12 bases in between. The CDR3 is made up of 15 amino acids. CDR3 loop: CASSQDFGQVYGYTF. CDR3 nucleotides: TGCGCCAGCAGCCAAGATTTTGGCCAGGTCTATGGCTACACCTTC.